This record covers a single T cell receptor beta chain. This specimen belongs to a study of cytomegalovirus exposure and HLA in healthy donors. The PCR made use of 60 Vbeta and 13 Jbeta primers. Only in-frame clones appear in the TCRdb table, and some are missing; sequencing was by immunoSEQ multiplex PCR. The sample has 210,000 or so clones, approximately 88% seen once. Per the germline V gene, CDR1 is LNHDA and CDR2 is SQIVND (reference sequence). V gave up 3 bases and J gave up 3 bases; unmatched junction bases: 7. CDR3 length: 15 residues. Sequencing was done on a sample of PBMCs. The chain uses TRBV19 and TRBJ2-7; 8 nucleotides match TRBD2. The receptor was derived from a boy aged 2 to 9 in good health and CMV-seronegative. The CDR3 here is CASSIQLADFYEQYF. The CDR3 DNA sequence: TGTGCCAGTAGTATTCAACTAGCGGATTTCTACGAGCAGTACTTC.